This entry concerns a single T cell receptor beta chain. This clone has only one observation. The antigen it binds to is not known. No base-level quality is on record; no much larger clone is a single base apart. This sample is drawn from a study of cytomegalovirus exposure and HLA in healthy donors (dated by TCRdb to the late 2010s). For the wider study: According to an earlier analysis of a few hundred of the donors, 150 million to 200 million T cells yielded roughly 100 million unique TCR beta sequences and about 300 Gb of sequence data. Alongside the repertoire data, information on donor age, sex, ethnicity and CMV serostatus was compiled. A separate validation cohort of approximately 120 different subjects was used in addition to the 666-subject first cohort. A later analysis re-analyzed previously published TCR beta repertoires from 600 to 850 donors and added high-resolution HLA genotyping to study TCR occurrence patterns. An earlier analysis of nearly 600 of the donors applied high-throughput TCR beta sequencing to assess whether each TCR beta V gene segment acted as functional or pseudogenic. Genome-wide SNP genotypes for about 60% of the roughly 670 donors were used in a later genetic analysis, which treated that subset as a discovery cohort. To predict cytomegalovirus infection status, the study brought together high-throughput TCR immunosequencing, statistical association of individual TCRs with disease status, and machine learning. The study used immunosequencing to profile the T cell repertoires of 670 or so subjects and linked those repertoires to cytomegalovirus serostatus. About 310 gigabases of sequencing data and tens of millions of unique TCR sequences were included in an early release covering over 600 HLA-typed donors. Typing coverage varied by locus: roughly 629-640 donors for A, B, C, DRB1 and DQB1; more than 500 for DQA1; approximately 570 for DPA1; roughly 450 for DPB1. All discovery cohort repertoires had been generated using a single sequencing platform. Because of strong linkage in the cohort, four or five DR-DQ haplotypes were treated as single units for association and clustering. The later analysis used no new phenotypic data to find candidate immune exposures, relying instead on TCR beta sequences and their occurrence across donors. The aim of the study was to test whether cataloging public T cell receptors could identify signatures of past pathogen exposure. Of the roughly 400 genotyped donors, 80% to 90% were placed in the genetic ancestry cluster associated with self-reported Caucasian donors. Among roughly 370 genotyped donors of the cohort, an average of 235,054 unique TCR beta nucleotide sequences were sequenced per donor, around 20% of them non-productive. HLA typing covered class I and class II loci at four-digit resolution. What the study reported, not specific to this receptor: In vitro tests confirmed that a few of the cytomegalovirus-associated TCR beta chains recognize cytomegalovirus antigens. Compared with the approximately 600-donor mean, donors in an Asian-associated ancestry cluster had fewer N-insertions in productive TCRs, according to a later genetic analysis. A cluster of highly shared sequence variants was judged likely to be a technical artifact of the sequencing pipeline. In both the original and validation cohorts, the classifier was reported to diagnose cytomegalovirus status with high specificity and sensitivity. In a later analysis, 16,951 TCR beta sequences were associated with specific HLA alleles at a false discovery rate of 0.05. Because the 87-base-pair reads could not distinguish some IMGT-functional V segments, including TRBV6-2 and TRBV6-3, those segments were excluded. For the cohort, immune exposure information was limited to CMV serostatus. The earlier analysis of approximately 560 of the donors excluded around 17 rarely observed V segments, including chromosome 9 orphons, because counts were too low. Presence/absence analyses assumed roughly uniform sequencing depth across donors, an assumption that may not hold. In the study, about 150 TCR beta chains were listed as associated with cytomegalovirus. Broadly in line with IMGT annotations, most TCR beta V segments showed up in productive rearrangements about 87% or about 30% of the time in an earlier analysis of about 500 of the donors. A later analysis reported that several top co-occurrence clusters appeared linked to parvovirus B19, influenza, CMV and Epstein-Barr virus. When HLA alleles, especially DR and DQ, strongly co-occurred, attributing TCR associations to individual alleles was difficult. The authors suggested that the approach could potentially be generalized to other disease states and immunological phenotypes. This cohort had only TCR beta chains sequenced, and the lack of alpha or paired-chain data limited which features could be detected. While some public TCRs were present in many individuals, most TCR sequences turned up only very rarely across donors. Because HLA typing was missing for some donors at each locus, association tests included only the typed subset. Compared with equally common non-associated chains, HLA-associated TCR beta chains in a later analysis were more clonally expanded and had lower generation probabilities. Most CMV-associated TCR beta chains appeared to be HLA-restricted in a later analysis, and the HLA associations seemed to be driven largely by CMV exposure. Linkage disequilibrium might explain the correlated functional status among segregating V segments, but an unknown experimental factor could not be excluded. A later genetic analysis associated a missense DCLRE1C variant with V-gene and J-gene trimming of TCR beta chains, and an independent cohort replicated the association. In a later analysis, the rate of TCR association differed among HLA loci, with DRB1 alleles having the most associated TCRs and HLA-C alleles having the fewest. A further reported finding was that TCR beta sequences accurately predicted the HLA-A and HLA-B alleles for most subjects in the first cohort.

The cohort consisted of 670 or so healthy bone marrow donors. Cohort members were all nominally healthy when sampled, although unrecorded immune exposures were likely present. The donor was CMV seronegative and belonged to the group of 350 to 400 seronegative cohort members. A peripheral blood sample was collected from each donor, and TCR beta sequencing was performed on peripheral blood mononuclear cells. Genomic DNA was extracted from the blood cell samples with the Qiagen DNeasy Blood Extraction Kit. The germline V gene supplies CDR1 LGHNA and CDR2 YSLEER. Relative to germline, V is 1 base shorter and J is 5 bases shorter, with 11 bases between their ends. The CDR3 has 14 amino acids, counting the end cysteine and phenylalanine. Only the CDR3 DNA is retained, 42 bases long and in frame from the first base. Library creation used the immunoSEQ multiplex PCR assay. For the multiplex PCR, a mixture combining 60 forward primers for TCR Vbeta segments and 13 reverse primers for TCR Jbeta segments was used. A multiplex PCR assay on genomic DNA amplified the CDR3 region of rearranged TCR beta genes. On the Illumina HiSeq System, the amplified TCR beta libraries were sequenced as 87-base-pair reads. Under the source paper's analysis protocol: Across the 666 repertoires, a later analysis counted some 81 million unique TCR beta chains, approximately 12 million of which were shared by at least two donors. To remove PCR and sequencing errors, raw reads were error-corrected and collapsed into unique sequences using a nearest-neighbor algorithm that merged closely related sequences. CDR3 sequences were aligned to IMGT reference sequences to assign V, D and J gene segments. For a sequence to be retained, a match of at least six nucleotides to both a V gene segment and a J gene segment was required. A rearrangement was called productive if the CDR3 had no stop codons and remained in frame with V and J, and every other rearrangement was called non-productive. Following IMGT convention, CDR3 was defined as the stretch from the second conserved V-encoded cysteine up to the conserved J-encoded phenylalanine. The earlier analysis of roughly 590 of the donors excluded sequences that lacked an unambiguous match to a single V gene segment. In an earlier analysis of 450 to 700 of the donors, V segments were called functional above 56.7% productive rearrangements and were called segregating when the between-donor standard deviation exceeded 5%. A statistical classification framework was built to diagnose cytomegalovirus status from the catalog of TCR beta chain sequences. In a later analysis, TCR nucleotide sequences were compared against IMGT/GENE-DB human TR gene sequences so that V and J genes could be assigned. The TCRdist pipeline was used in a later analysis to assign CDR3 sequences and most-parsimonious VDJ recombination scenarios. In a later analysis, each TCR beta chain was defined by its CDR3 amino acid sequence together with its V-gene family, and reads without a unique V-gene family were excluded. A later analysis removed 500 to 650 highly shared, low-generation-probability nucleotide sequences to deal with suspected cross-contamination and a sequencing artifact. In a later analysis, a clonal expansion index was calculated for each public chain from normalized within-repertoire ranks of inferred template counts. Generation probabilities in a later analysis came from a VDJ recombination model fitted to out-of-frame rearrangements, and those results were checked against IGoR. Hypergeometric tests were used in a later analysis to score TCR-TCR, TCR-HLA and TCR-CMV co-occurrence, with a repertoire-size bias correction applied to the TCR pairs. A later analysis estimated false discovery rates by permuting HLA or CMV assignments 20 times. In a later analysis, co-occurring TCRs were grouped using DBSCAN, and TCRdist sequence similarity was added for clustering within HLA-allele-positive subsets. Co-occurrence clustering excluded repertoires with fewer than 30,000 or more than 120,000 public chains, plus five with anomalous nucleotide sharing. The source is immuneACCESS, and TCRdb retained only in-frame sequences with V and J called. Part of the clones is not carried over; for the studies checked, unresolved V genes explain less than half of this, and the remainder is unexplained. Clone size and the V and J calls come from that table; the DNA yielded D and trimming. The sample table records roughly 150,000 clones; around 75% of these occur just once. The ten largest make up less than 2.5% of the sample.

The V gene is TRBV4-3 and the J gene is TRBJ1-1, with TRBD1 tentatively as D gene (5 bases match). Material for sequencing was PBMCs. The receptor was derived from a male donor in good health and CMV-seronegative. CDR3 reads: CASSQGVRGTEAFF. The nucleotide sequence is given as TGCGCCAGCAGCCAAGGGGTTCGGGGGACTGAAGCTTTCTTT.